This T cell receptor (beta chain) was observed in a study of blood T cell repertoires in COVID-19 (TCRdb year 2020). For context, the study as a whole: Samples covering the acute and convalescent phases of COVID-19 were provided by collaborators in the United States, Italy and Spain. The material from the prospective study consisted of cDNA or gDNA derived from T cells, B-cell-depleted T cells, or PBMCs. Deeply sampled blood TCRbeta repertoires from subjects exposed to, actively infected with, or recovered from COVID-19 were included in the dataset. The repertoires were made available in a free public database intended to serve as a resource for research on the immune response to SARS-CoV-2. The samples were drawn from the first 160 participants of the ongoing ImmuneRACE study and from 950 to 1,500 subjects provided by 6 global collaborators. Nearly every sample came with metadata listing a de-identified subject ID, COVID-19 status, age in years and sex. HLA class I and class II types, where available, came from metadata supplied by the sample provider rather than from assay-based typing. Broad study findings and their caveats: Clinical and demographic metadata were provided uncurated, with the amount varying by source and participant.

Enrolling through a virtual design, the prospective study's participants ranged in age from roughly 18 to 90 years and lived across 20 to 25 United States geographic areas. Cohort assignment in the prospective study relied on participant-reported clinical history from a screening survey and a study questionnaire. Recovered participants in ImmuneRACE Cohort 3 were defined by two consecutive negative NP/OP PCR tests, clearance by a healthcare professional, or resolution of symptoms. In the prospective study, whole blood, serum and a nasopharyngeal or oropharyngeal swab were collected from each participant by mobile phlebotomists. Participants in the prospective study had the option to provide additional blood draws and questionnaires over an approximately 2-month period. Blood samples from the prospective study were shipped frozen or at room temperature prior to DNA extraction. TCRbeta CDR3 regions were amplified from genomic DNA using the immunoSEQ Assay, a bias-controlled multiplex PCR. In the authors' own workflow: The number of nucleated cells in each sample was estimated by amplification of reference gene primers within the assay. Sequence reads were collapsed and filtered to measure the absolute abundance of every unique TCRbeta CDR3 rearrangement. For each sample, productive Simpson clonality was calculated by taking the square root of Simpson's diversity index across productive rearrangements. The table comes from immuneACCESS by way of TCRdb, which keeps in-frame sequences with V and J called. Part of the clones is missing from these tables; in studies checked, under half for an unresolved V gene and the rest for unknown reasons. V and J calls and clone size are given by that table; D and trimming were obtained from the DNA. This sample comprises a few hundred thousand clones, roughly 84% of them detected only once. The biggest ten clones account for 3.4% of the sample.

Comments on this clone: Its recognized antigen is unknown. Per-base qualities were not stored, and no clone one base away is much larger.

This TCR was recovered from a man aged 45-65 years who had recovered from COVID-19. The sequenced sample was PBMCs or T cells enriched from blood (not recorded which).

The DNA reads TGTGCCAGCAGCGTAGGCCCTGGGACTAGCGGGACTACTAGCACAGATACGCAGTATTTT. Translated, this gives CASSVGPGTSGTTSTDTQYF. This receptor chain uses TRBV9 and TRBJ2-3; TRBD2 lines up with 13 middle nucleotides. From the cysteine through the phenylalanine, the CDR3 covers 20 amino acids. Of all the DNA, just the CDR3 is kept, 60 bases in frame from base 1. The germline V gene encodes CDR1 SGDLS and CDR2 YYNGEE. V is cut back by 0 bases and J by 0 bases, with 10 bases in the junction unmatched.